This T cell receptor (beta chain) comes out of a study of cytomegalovirus exposure and HLA in healthy donors. Study findings and constraints: For most TCR beta V segments, an earlier analysis put the productive rate at about 87% or about 30% of the time.

As to this clone: The target antigen is unknown. A junction boundary mismatches the germline segment, possibly from a read error.

In the PCR, 60 Vbeta and 13 Jbeta primers were used. Clones were read by immunoSEQ multiplex PCR, and TCRdb kept only the in-frame ones, dropping some. The top ten hold approximately 2.2% of the sample, which has roughly 180,000 clones, more than 80% seen once. The clonotype was recovered from a male donor in good health and CMV-seronegative. The sequencing input was PBMCs.

Here the CDR3 reads CARSFSRVYEQYF. DNA for the CDR3: TGTGCCAGAAGCTTTTCCAGGGTCTACGAGCAGTACTTC. The gene calls are TRBV7-9 and TRBJ2-7; TRBD1 might be the D (5 bases). CDR3 length equals 13 residues. Germline assignment: CDR1 SEHNR and CDR2 FQNEAQ (reference sequence).